A selection of T cell receptor beta chains follows, all from one sample in a study of shared clonotypes between healthy human individuals. Assay used: immunoSEQ multiplex PCR; TCRdb lists only in-frame clones, some missing. This table holds roughly 2,500,000 clones, approximately 94% found once. Sequenced material: naive CD4+ T cells from PBMCs. The source of these receptors is a man aged 18 to 29 in good health. Some clones in this sample may be carry-over from other donors' samples. CDR3s include the opening cysteine and the closing phenylalanine or tryptophan. The order of the fields is J gene, D gene, clone size, V gene, CDR3 DNA, CDR3 protein. A D gene is named only where the DNA matches it firmly. A row's size may be missing; if present it is once, few, many or a size class.

j_gene: TRBJ1-3; d_gene: NA; abundance: once; v_gene: TRBV11-2; CDR3nt: TGTGCCAGCAGTAAAAAAGAACCGGGGAGGGCCCGAAACACCATATATTTT; CDR3aa: CASSKKEPGRARNTIYF
j_gene: TRBJ2-1; d_gene: TRBD2; abundance: NA; v_gene: TRBV25-1; CDR3nt: TGTGCCAGCAGTGGTCGGCCTAGCGGGAGCAATGAGCAGTTCTTC; CDR3aa: CASSGRPSGSNEQFF
j_gene: TRBJ2-3; d_gene: TRBD2; abundance: NA; v_gene: TRBV2; CDR3nt: TGTGCCAGCAGTGAAAGGACTAGCGCGGATACGCAGTATTTT; CDR3aa: CASSERTSADTQYF
j_gene: TRBJ2-2; d_gene: NA; abundance: NA; v_gene: TRBV11-3; CDR3nt: TGTGCCAGCAGCTTAGACAGGAGCGGAGGGGAGCTGTTTTTT; CDR3aa: CASSLDRSGGELFF
j_gene: TRBJ1-1; d_gene: NA; abundance: NA; v_gene: TRBV2; CDR3nt: TGTGCCAGCAGTGTGGATGGGAACACTGAAGCTTTCTTT; CDR3aa: CASSVDGNTEAFF
j_gene: TRBJ2-5; d_gene: NA; abundance: once; v_gene: TRBV9; CDR3nt: TGTGCCAGCAGCTTCCGGGGGCAAGAGACCCAGTACTTC; CDR3aa: CASSFRGQETQYF
j_gene: TRBJ2-7; d_gene: TRBD1; abundance: NA; v_gene: TRBV6-1; CDR3nt: TGTGCCAGCAGCGCGGACAGGACTTCCTACGAGCAGTACTTC; CDR3aa: CASSADRTSYEQYF
j_gene: TRBJ2-5; d_gene: NA; abundance: NA; v_gene: TRBV4-1; CDR3nt: TGCGCCAGCGGCCAGGGGACCCAAGAGACCCAGTACTTC; CDR3aa: CASGQGTQETQYF
j_gene: TRBJ2-2; d_gene: TRBD1; abundance: NA; v_gene: TRBV5-1; CDR3nt: TGCGCCAGCAGCTTGTGGTCCGGACAGGCCGGGGAGCTGTTTTTT; CDR3aa: CASSLWSGQAGELFF
j_gene: TRBJ2-3; d_gene: TRBD2; abundance: NA; v_gene: TRBV9; CDR3nt: TGTGCCAGCAGCGTGACTAGCAGAAACACAGATACGCAGTATTTT; CDR3aa: CASSVTSRNTDTQYF
j_gene: TRBJ2-3; d_gene: TRBD2; abundance: once; v_gene: TRBV4-3; CDR3nt: TGCGCCAGCAGCCAAGAAGCGGGGGTTAGCACAGATACGCAGTATTTT; CDR3aa: CASSQEAGVSTDTQYF
j_gene: TRBJ2-5; d_gene: NA; abundance: NA; v_gene: TRBV7-2; CDR3nt: TGTGCCAGCAGCCTTAAAGAGGGGTACTGGGGGGAAGAGACCCAGTACTTC; CDR3aa: CASSLKEGYWGEETQYF
j_gene: TRBJ2-3; d_gene: TRBD1; abundance: NA; v_gene: TRBV5-4; CDR3nt: TGTGCCAGCAGCTTCCCGGGACAGGGAACAGATACGCAGTATTTT; CDR3aa: CASSFPGQGTDTQYF
j_gene: TRBJ2-5; d_gene: TRBD1; abundance: NA; v_gene: TRBV18; CDR3nt: TGTGCCAGCTCACCCACCAGGGGGGAGACCCAGTACTTC; CDR3aa: CASSPTRGETQYF
j_gene: TRBJ1-1; d_gene: NA; abundance: NA; v_gene: TRBV11-2; CDR3nt: TGTGCCAGCAGCTTGAACCTCATGAACACTGAAGCTTTCTTT; CDR3aa: CASSLNLMNTEAFF
j_gene: TRBJ2-3; d_gene: NA; abundance: NA; v_gene: TRBV9; CDR3nt: TGTGCCAGCAGCGTACAGGGGAGGGATACGCAGTATTTT; CDR3aa: CASSVQGRDTQYF
j_gene: TRBJ2-1; d_gene: TRBD2; abundance: NA; v_gene: TRBV11-1; CDR3nt: TGTGCCAGCAGCCACGGACTAGCGGAGTACAATGAGCAGTTCTTC; CDR3aa: CASSHGLAEYNEQFF
j_gene: TRBJ2-5; d_gene: NA; abundance: NA; v_gene: TRBV28; CDR3nt: TGTGCCTCAGCCGGAGGGGTGGAGACCCAGTACTTC; CDR3aa: CASAGGVETQYF
j_gene: TRBJ2-7; d_gene: NA; abundance: NA; v_gene: TRBV5-1; CDR3nt: TGCGCCAGCAGCTTGAATGCAGGCACCTACGAGCAGTACTTC; CDR3aa: CASSLNAGTYEQYF
j_gene: TRBJ2-1; d_gene: TRBD2; abundance: NA; v_gene: TRBV11-3; CDR3nt: TGTGCCAGCAGCTTAGCGGGAGGGCAGGGAAATGAGCAGTTCTTC; CDR3aa: CASSLAGGQGNEQFF
j_gene: TRBJ2-3; d_gene: NA; abundance: once; v_gene: TRBV10-2; CDR3nt: TGCGCCAGCAGTGCGAGTCTGGATACGCAGTATTTT; CDR3aa: CASSASLDTQYF
j_gene: TRBJ1-1; d_gene: NA; abundance: NA; v_gene: TRBV19; CDR3nt: TGTGCCAGTAGTATAAGGACAGTTGAAGGAAACACTGAAGCTTTCTTT; CDR3aa: CASSIRTVEGNTEAFF
j_gene: TRBJ2-2; d_gene: NA; abundance: NA; v_gene: TRBV7-9; CDR3nt: TGTGCCAGCAGCTACAGTGGCCTCACCGGGGAGCTGTTTTTT; CDR3aa: CASSYSGLTGELFF
j_gene: TRBJ2-1; d_gene: NA; abundance: NA; v_gene: TRBV19; CDR3nt: TGTGCCAGTAGTATGATGGGGGCGGAACCCTACAATGAGCAGTTCTTC; CDR3aa: CASSMMGAEPYNEQFF
j_gene: TRBJ2-2; d_gene: NA; abundance: NA; v_gene: TRBV21-1; CDR3nt: TGTGCCAGCACCTATAATTCGGCAGGGGATTACACCGGGGAGCTGTTTTTT; CDR3aa: CASTYNSAGDYTGELFF